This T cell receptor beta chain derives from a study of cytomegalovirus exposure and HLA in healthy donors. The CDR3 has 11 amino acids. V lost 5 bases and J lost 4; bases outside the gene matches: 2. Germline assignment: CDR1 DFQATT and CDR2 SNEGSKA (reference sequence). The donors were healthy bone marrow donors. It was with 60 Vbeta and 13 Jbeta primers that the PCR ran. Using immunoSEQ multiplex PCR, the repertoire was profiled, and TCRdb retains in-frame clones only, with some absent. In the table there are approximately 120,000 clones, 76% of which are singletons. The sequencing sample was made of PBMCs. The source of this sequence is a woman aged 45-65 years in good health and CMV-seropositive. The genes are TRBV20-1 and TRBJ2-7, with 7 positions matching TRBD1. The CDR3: CSAGTEYEQYF. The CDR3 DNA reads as TGCAGTGCTGGGACAGAGTACGAGCAGTACTTC.